This T cell receptor (beta chain) was profiled in a study of Ad26.COV2.S vaccination and SARS-CoV-2 variants. Study-wide context: Ad26.COV2.S given intramuscularly, once or twice 56 days apart.

CDR3 length: 13 amino acids. V gave up 7 bases and J gave up 4 bases, with 13 bases separating them. Worth noting for this clone: What it recognizes is unknown.

Study-wide results and caveats: Vaccine and placebo recipients had similar non-spike TCR breadth. Using TCR breadth and depth analyses may have led to underestimated total T cell responses.

The assay was immunoSEQ multiplex PCR, and TCRdb's table has in-frame clones only and misses some. Of roughly 680,000 clones detected, around 92% appear once; the ten largest clones hold about 1.5%. Treatment described: 19 received Ad26.COV2.S at low or high dose, single or two shots; 5 received placebo; per-sample allocation not given. Day 63 after the first vaccine or placebo injection was the time point for sampling. The sample came from a Boston adult aged 18-55 years. This sample comprised peripheral blood, obtained in a trial of Ad26.COV2.S vaccine versus placebo. V is TRBV12-3 or TRBV12-4 and J is TRBJ1-2; maybe TRBD1 (5 bases). This TCR came from a person between 18 and 59 years old who received the Ad26.COV2.S COVID-19 vaccine or a placebo. The CDR3 DNA follows: TGTGCCAGCACCTTTCGGGGCATCTATGGCTACACCTTC. It encodes CASTFRGIYGYTF.